Listed here is a single TCR beta chain. In the original workflow: Nucleated cell number was recorded as an estimate derived from reference gene primer amplification. The method was immunoSEQ multiplex PCR; TCRdb's version includes in-frame clones alone and lacks a portion of them. V and J calls and clone size are those listed in that table; D and trimming were worked out from the DNA. Of 270,000 or so clones listed, approximately 84% were seen once; the top ten hold about 1.6%. The sample comes from a study of blood T cell repertoires in COVID-19. Unmatched junction bases numbered 4, after V lost 0 bases and J lost 3 bases. Germline V lookup: CDR1 SGHKS, CDR2 YYEKEE (reference sequence). The CDR3 length is 15 residues. The Seattle site enrolled patients during active infection and followed them longitudinally.

The source of this sequence is a human donor with COVID-19, enrolled during active disease. The donor label of this sample is uncertain. This chain uses TRBV5-5 with TRBJ2-7, with 9 nucleotides matching TRBD2. Source material: peripheral blood. The CDR3 sequence is CASSLVASGVYEQYF. In nucleotides, the CDR3 is TGTGCCAGCAGCTTGGTAGCTAGCGGGGTCTACGAGCAGTACTTC.